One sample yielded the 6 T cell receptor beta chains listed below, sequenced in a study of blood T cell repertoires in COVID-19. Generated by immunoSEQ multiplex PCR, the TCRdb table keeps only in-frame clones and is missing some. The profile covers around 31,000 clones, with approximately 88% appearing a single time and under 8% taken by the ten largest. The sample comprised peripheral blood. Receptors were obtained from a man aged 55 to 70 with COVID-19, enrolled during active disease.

The CDR3 is CASSEGRGLGNTIYF. The CDR3 nucleotides read TGTGCCAGCAGTGAAGGCAGGGGGCTTGGAAACACCATATATTTT. V is TRBV2 and J is TRBJ1-3; 8 nucleotides match TRBD1. CDR1 SNHLY and CDR2 FYNNEI come from the germline V gene. The CDR3 totals 15 residues. After removal of 1 base from V and 3 bases from J, the junction contained 2 bases not matched to a gene.

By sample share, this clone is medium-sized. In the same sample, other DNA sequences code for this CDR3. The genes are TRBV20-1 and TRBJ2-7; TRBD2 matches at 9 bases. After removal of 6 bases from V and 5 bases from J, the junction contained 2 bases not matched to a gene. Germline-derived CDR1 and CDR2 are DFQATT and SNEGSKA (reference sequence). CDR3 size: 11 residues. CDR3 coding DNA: TGCAGTGCCACTAGCGGGCACGAGCAGTACTTC. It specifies CSATSGHEQYF.

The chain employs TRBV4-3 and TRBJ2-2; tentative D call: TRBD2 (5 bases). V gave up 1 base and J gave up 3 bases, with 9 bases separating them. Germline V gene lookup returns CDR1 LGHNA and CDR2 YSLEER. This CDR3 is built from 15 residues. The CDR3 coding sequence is TGCGCCAGCAGCCAAGTAGCGTGGGACACCGGGGAGCTGTTTTTT. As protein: CASSQVAWDTGELFF.

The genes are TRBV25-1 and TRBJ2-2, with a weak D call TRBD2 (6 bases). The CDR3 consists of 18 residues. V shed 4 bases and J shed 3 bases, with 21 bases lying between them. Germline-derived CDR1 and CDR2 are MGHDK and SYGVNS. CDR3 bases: TGTGCCAGCAGTGCCCCCGGGACTCCCCTTGGGGACACCGGGGAGCTGTTTTTT. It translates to CASSAPGTPLGDTGELFF.

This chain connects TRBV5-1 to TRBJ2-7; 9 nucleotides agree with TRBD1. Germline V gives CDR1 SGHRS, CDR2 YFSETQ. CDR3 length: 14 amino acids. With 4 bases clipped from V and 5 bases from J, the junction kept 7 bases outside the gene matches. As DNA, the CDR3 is TGCGCCAGCAGCGGGGGGACAGGGATCGACGAGCAGTACTTC. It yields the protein CASSGGTGIDEQYF.

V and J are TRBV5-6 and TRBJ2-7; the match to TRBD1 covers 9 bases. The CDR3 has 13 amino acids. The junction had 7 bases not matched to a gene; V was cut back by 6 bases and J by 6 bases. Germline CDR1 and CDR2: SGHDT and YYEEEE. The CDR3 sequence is CASMGQGVGEQYF. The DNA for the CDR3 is TGTGCCAGCATGGGACAGGGCGTCGGCGAGCAGTACTTC.